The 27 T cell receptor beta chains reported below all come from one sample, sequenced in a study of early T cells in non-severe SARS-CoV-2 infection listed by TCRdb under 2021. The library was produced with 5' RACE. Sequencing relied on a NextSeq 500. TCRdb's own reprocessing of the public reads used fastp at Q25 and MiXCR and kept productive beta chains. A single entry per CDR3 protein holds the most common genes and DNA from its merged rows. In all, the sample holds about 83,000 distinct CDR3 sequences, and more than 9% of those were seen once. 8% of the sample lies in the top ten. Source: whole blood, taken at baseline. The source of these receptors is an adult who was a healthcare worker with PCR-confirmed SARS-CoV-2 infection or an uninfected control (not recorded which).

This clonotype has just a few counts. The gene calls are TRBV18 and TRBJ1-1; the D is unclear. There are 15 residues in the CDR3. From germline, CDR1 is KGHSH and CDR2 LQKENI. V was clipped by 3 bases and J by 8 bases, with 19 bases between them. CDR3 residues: CASSPAAEPGKEAFF. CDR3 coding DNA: TGTGCCAGCTCACCTGCTGCTGAGCCCGGGAAAGAAGCTTTCTTT.

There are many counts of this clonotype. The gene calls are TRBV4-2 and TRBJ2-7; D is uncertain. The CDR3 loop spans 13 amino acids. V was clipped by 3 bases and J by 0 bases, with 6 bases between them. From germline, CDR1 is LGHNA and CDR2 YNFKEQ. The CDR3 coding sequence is TGTGCCAGCAGCCATGAGCGCTCCTACGAGCAGTACTTC. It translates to CASSHERSYEQYF.

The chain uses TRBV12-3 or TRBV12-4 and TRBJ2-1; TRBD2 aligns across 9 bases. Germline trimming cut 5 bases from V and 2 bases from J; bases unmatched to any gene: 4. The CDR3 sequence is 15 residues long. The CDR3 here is CASSLGLAPYNEQFF. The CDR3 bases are TGTGCCAGCAGTCTGGGACTAGCCCCCTACAATGAGCAGTTCTTC.

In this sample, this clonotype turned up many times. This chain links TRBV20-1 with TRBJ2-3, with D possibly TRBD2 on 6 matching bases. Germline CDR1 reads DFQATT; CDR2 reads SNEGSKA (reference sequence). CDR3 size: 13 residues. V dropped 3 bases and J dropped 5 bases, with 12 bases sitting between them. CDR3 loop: CSARPSAKDTQYF. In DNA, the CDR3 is TGCAGTGCTAGGCCTAGCGCCAAAGATACGCAGTATTTT.

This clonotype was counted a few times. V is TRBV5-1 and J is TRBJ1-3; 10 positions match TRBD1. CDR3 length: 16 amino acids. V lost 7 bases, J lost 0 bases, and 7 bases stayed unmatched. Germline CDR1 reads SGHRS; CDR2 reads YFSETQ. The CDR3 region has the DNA TGCGCCAGCGGCCCGACAGGGGGCCACTCTGGAAACACCATATATTTT. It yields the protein CASGPTGGHSGNTIYF.

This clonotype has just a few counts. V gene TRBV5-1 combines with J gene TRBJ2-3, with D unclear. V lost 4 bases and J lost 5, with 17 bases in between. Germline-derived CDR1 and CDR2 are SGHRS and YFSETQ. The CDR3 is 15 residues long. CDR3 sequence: CASSRTDPGVDTQYF. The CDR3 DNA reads TGCGCCAGCAGCCGGACGGACCCTGGGGTAGATACGCAGTATTTT.

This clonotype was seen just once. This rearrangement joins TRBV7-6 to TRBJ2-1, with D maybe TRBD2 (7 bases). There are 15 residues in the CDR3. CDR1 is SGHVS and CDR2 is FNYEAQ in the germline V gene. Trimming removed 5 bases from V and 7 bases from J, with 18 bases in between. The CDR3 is CASSRGGAAGNEQFF. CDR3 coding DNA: TGTGCCAGCAGCCGAGGGGGGGCGGCGGGTAATGAGCAGTTCTTC.

CDR3 amino acids: CASSIGLGGQVYEQYF. CDR3 coding DNA: TGTGCCAGTAGTATCGGGTTAGGGGGACAAGTCTACGAGCAGTACTTC. The chain is built from TRBV19 and TRBJ2-7; a possible D gene is TRBD1 (6 bases). Germline-derived CDR1 and CDR2 are LNHDA and SQIVND (reference sequence). V was pared by 3 bases and J by 3 bases, with 18 bases between. The CDR3 has 16 amino acids.

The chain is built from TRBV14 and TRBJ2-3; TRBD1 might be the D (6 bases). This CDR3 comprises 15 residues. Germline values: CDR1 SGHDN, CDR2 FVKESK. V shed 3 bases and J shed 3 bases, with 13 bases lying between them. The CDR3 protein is CASSQYRVRTDTQYF. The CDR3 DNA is TGTGCCAGCAGCCAGTACAGGGTGAGAACAGATACGCAGTATTTT.

CDR3 bases: TGCAGTGCTCGCTTTAGCTCCTACAATGAGCAGTTCTTC. Its translation: CSARFSSYNEQFF. The chain is built from TRBV20-1 and TRBJ2-1; D uncertain. Trimming took 5 bases from V and 0 from J, leaving 8 bases between them. Germline assignment: CDR1 DFQATT and CDR2 SNEGSKA (reference sequence). The CDR3 consists of 13 residues.

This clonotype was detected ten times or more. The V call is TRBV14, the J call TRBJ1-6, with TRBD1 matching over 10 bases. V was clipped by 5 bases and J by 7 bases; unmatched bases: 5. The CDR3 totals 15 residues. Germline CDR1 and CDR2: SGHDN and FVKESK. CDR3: CASSFRDRGNSPLHF. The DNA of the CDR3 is TGTGCCAGCAGCTTCCGGGACAGGGGAAATTCACCCCTCCACTTT.

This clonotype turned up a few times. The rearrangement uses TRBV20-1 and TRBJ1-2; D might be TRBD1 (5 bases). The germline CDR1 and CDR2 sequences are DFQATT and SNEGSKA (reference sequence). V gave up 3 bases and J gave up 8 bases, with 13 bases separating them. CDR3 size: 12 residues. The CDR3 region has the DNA TGCAGTGCTAGTAGGGGACGGAAGGGCTACACCTTC. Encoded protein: CSASRGRKGYTF.

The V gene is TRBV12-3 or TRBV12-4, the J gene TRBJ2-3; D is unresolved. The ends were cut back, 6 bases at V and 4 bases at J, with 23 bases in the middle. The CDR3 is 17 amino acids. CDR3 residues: CASRVFPTIDLADTQYF. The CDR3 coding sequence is TGTGCCAGCAGAGTATTCCCCACTATCGACCTCGCAGATACGCAGTATTTT.

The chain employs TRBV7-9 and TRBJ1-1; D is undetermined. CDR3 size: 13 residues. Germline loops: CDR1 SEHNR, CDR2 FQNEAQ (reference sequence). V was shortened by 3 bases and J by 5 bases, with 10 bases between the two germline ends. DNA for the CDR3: TGTGCCAGCAGCTTTTATCCGGGGACTGAAGCTTTCTTT. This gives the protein CASSFYPGTEAFF.

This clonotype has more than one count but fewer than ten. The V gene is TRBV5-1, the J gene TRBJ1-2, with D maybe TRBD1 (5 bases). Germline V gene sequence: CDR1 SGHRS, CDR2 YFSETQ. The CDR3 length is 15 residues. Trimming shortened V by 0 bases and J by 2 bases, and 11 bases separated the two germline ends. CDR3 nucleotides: TGCGCCAGCAGCTTGGGTGAGGGGATCAACTATGGCTACACCTTC. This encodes CASSLGEGINYGYTF.

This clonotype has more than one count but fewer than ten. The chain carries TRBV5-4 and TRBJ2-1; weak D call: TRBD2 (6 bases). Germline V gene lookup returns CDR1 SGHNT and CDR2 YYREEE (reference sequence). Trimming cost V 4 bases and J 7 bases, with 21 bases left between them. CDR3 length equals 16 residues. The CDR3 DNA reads TGTGCCAGCAGCACCGGGACTCCGTCCACCGCAAATGAGCAGTTCTTC. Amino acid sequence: CASSTGTPSTANEQFF.

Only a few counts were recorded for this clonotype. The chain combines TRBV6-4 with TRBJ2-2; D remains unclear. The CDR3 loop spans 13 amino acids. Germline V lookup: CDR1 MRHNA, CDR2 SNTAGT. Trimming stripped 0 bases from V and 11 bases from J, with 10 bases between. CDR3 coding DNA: TGTGCCAGCAGTGACTCGAGTGATGGAGAGCTGTTTTTT. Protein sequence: CASSDSSDGELFF.

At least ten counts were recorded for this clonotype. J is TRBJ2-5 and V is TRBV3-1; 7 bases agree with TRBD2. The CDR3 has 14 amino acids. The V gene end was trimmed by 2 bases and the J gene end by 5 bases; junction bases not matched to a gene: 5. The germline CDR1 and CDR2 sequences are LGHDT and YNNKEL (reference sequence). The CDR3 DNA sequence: TGTGCCAGCAGCCAATTTCTAGCGGTTGAGACCCAGTACTTC. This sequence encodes CASSQFLAVETQYF.

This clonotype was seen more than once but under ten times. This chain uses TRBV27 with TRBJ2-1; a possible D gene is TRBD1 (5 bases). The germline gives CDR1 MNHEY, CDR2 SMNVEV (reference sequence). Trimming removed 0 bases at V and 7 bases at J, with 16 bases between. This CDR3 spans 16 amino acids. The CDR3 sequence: CASSLSTGLNLNEQFF. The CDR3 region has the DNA TGTGCCAGCAGTTTATCAACAGGCCTGAATTTGAATGAGCAGTTCTTC.

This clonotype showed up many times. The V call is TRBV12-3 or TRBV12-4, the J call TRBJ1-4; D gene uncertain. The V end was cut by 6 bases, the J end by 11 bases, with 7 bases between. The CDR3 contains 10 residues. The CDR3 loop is CASSREKLFF. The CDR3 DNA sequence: TGTGCCAGCAGCCGGGAGAAACTGTTTTTT.

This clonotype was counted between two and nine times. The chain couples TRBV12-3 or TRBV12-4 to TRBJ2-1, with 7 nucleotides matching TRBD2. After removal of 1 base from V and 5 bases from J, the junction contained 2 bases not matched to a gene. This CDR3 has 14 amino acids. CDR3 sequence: CASSLGGGNNEQFF. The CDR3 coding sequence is TGTGCCAGCAGTTTAGGCGGGGGAAACAATGAGCAGTTCTTC.

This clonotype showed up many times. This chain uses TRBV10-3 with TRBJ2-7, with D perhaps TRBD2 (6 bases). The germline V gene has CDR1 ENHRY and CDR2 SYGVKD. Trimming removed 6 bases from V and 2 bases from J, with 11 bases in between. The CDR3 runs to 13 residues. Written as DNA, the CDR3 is TGTGCCATCAGCCCGGGGGATCCCTACGAGCAGTACTTC. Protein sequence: CAISPGDPYEQYF.

CDR3 loop: CASSQERVSGGKYF. The CDR3 DNA reads as TGTGCCAGCAGCCAAGAGAGGGTGAGCGGCGGAAAGTATTTT. The chain carries TRBV14 and TRBJ2-3, with D perhaps matching TRBD2 (5 bases). Trimming took 0 bases from V and 13 from J, leaving 17 bases between them. CDR1 is SGHDN, CDR2 FVKESK, per germline. The CDR3 extends over 14 amino acids.

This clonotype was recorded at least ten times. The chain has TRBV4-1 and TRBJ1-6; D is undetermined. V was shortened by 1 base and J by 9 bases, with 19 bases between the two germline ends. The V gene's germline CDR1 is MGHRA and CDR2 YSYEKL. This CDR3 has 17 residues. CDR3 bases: TGCGCCAGCAGCCAAGCGAATGGGGAGGGTAGCGGTTCACCCCTCCACTTT. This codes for CASSQANGEGSGSPLHF.

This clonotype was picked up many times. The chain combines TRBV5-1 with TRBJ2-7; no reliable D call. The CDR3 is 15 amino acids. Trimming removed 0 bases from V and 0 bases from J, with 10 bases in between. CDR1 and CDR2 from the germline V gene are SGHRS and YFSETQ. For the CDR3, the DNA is TGCGCCAGCAGCTTGGGGCCGGGCAGCTCCTACGAGCAGTACTTC. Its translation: CASSLGPGSSYEQYF.

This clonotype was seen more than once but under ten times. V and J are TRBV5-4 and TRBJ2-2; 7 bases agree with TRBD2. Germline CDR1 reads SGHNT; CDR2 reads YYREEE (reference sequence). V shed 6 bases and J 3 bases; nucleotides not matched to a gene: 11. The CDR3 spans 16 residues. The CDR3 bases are TGTGCCAGCACCGCCCCGGGACTACCAGACACCGGGGAGCTGTTTTTT. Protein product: CASTAPGLPDTGELFF.

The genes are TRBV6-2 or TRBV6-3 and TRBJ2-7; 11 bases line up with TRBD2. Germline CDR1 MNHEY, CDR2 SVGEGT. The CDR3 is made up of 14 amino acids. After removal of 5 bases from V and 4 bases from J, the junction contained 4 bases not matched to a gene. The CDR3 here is CASSQLAGGYEQYF. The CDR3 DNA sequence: TGTGCCAGCAGTCAGCTAGCGGGAGGTTACGAGCAGTACTTC.